Below, 17 T cell receptor beta chains from the same sample are listed, as sequenced in a study of shared clonotypes between healthy human individuals. Generated by immunoSEQ multiplex PCR, the TCRdb table keeps only in-frame clones and is missing some. The table lists 450,000 to 650,000 clones, around 81% of them singletons. The sample consisted of PBMCs. The receptor source for this set is a woman aged 40 to 50 in good health. Some clones in this sample may be carry-over from other donors' samples.

CDR3 residues: CASSYSAGGFEKLFF. Here the CDR3 DNA reads TGTGCCAGCAGTTACTCGGCCGGGGGTTTTGAAAAACTGTTTTTT. The chain carries TRBV6-6 and TRBJ1-4; weak D call: TRBD1 (5 bases). The V and J ends lost 0 bases and 7 bases respectively, with 12 bases between them. The V gene's germline CDR1 is MNHNY and CDR2 SVGAGI (reference sequence). The CDR3 has 15 amino acids.

The chain couples TRBV5-1 to TRBJ2-5; no reliable D call. Trimming pared 0 bases from V and 2 bases from J, leaving 8 bases between. Germline loops: CDR1 SGHRS, CDR2 YFSETQ. The CDR3 covers 14 residues. The CDR3 DNA follows: TGCGCCAGCAGCTTGGCGAGCCCACAAGAGACCCAGTACTTC. It encodes CASSLASPQETQYF.

The chain links TRBV6-6 to TRBJ1-3; D is perhaps TRBD1 (5 bases). Germline V gene sequence: CDR1 MNHNY, CDR2 SVGAGI (reference sequence). The CDR3 length is 15 residues. With 2 bases removed from V and 1 base from J, the gap between germline ends came to 9 bases. The CDR3 loop is CASSYPDSSGNTIYF. CDR3 bases: TGTGCCAGCAGTTACCCAGACAGTTCTGGAAACACCATATATTTT.

V gene TRBV7-2 combines with J gene TRBJ1-5; tentatively, D is TRBD1 (5 bases). Deletions cut 1 base from V and 4 bases from J, with 14 bases between. CDR3 length: 16 residues. Germline CDR1 reads SGHTA; CDR2 reads FQGNSA. CDR3 protein: CASSLEGVGGNQPQHF. The CDR3, as DNA: TGTGCCAGCAGCTTAGAAGGGGTGGGGGGGAATCAGCCCCAGCATTTT.

This sequence joins TRBV2 and TRBJ2-7, with 9 bases fitting TRBD2. The V gene end was trimmed by 6 bases and the J gene end by 2 bases; junction bases not matched to a gene: 8. The CDR3 has 15 residues. The germline V gene encodes CDR1 SNHLY and CDR2 FYNNEI. This CDR3 is CASRVAGAGPYEQYF. The CDR3, as DNA: TGTGCCAGCAGGGTAGCGGGAGCGGGACCCTACGAGCAGTACTTC.

Concerning this clone: In the same sample, other DNA sequences code for this CDR3. The chain couples TRBV11-2 to TRBJ2-7; D uncertain. The CDR3 runs 11 residues. V was clipped by 4 bases and J by 2 bases, with 3 bases between them. The germline V gene has CDR1 SGHAT and CDR2 FQNNGV. The CDR3 reads CASSSTYEQYF. The CDR3 region has the DNA TGTGCCAGCAGCTCGACCTACGAGCAGTACTTC.

This clone was counted a few times. The genes are TRBV29-1 and TRBJ2-3; TRBD1 agrees at 7 bases. The CDR3 loop spans 13 amino acids. The V gene end was trimmed by 6 bases and the J gene end by 4 bases; junction bases not matched to a gene: 7. Looked up from germline, CDR1 is SQVTM and CDR2 is ANQGSEA. CDR3 bases: TGCAGCGTCGGGAACGACAGGGCAGATACGCAGTATTTT. It specifies CSVGNDRADTQYF.

The chain couples TRBV7-2 to TRBJ2-4; no definite D call. CDR3 length: 13 amino acids. Trimming stripped 6 bases from V and 9 bases from J, with 15 bases between. Germline lookup yields CDR1 SGHTA and CDR2 FQGNSA. In nucleotides, the CDR3 is TGTGCCAGCAGTTACAGCCAGCTGGGCATTCAGTACTTC. This encodes CASSYSQLGIQYF.

Comment on this clone: A read error may be the cause here, since a much bigger clone is one base away. Other nucleotide sequences from this sample produce the same CDR3. The chain has TRBV30 and TRBJ1-4, with D uncertain. Germline CDR1 and CDR2: GTSNPN and SVGIG (reference sequence). The CDR3 is 16 residues long. CDR3 nucleotide sequence: TGTGCCTGGAGTGTAGCTGCCCACGCAACTAATGAGAAACTGTTTTTT. Translation: CAWSVAAHATNEKLFF.

This clone was seen a single time. The chain couples TRBV6-1 to TRBJ1-2, with D possibly matching TRBD1 (5 bases). Germline CDR1 reads MNHNS; CDR2 reads SASEGT. The CDR3 totals 13 residues. Trimming removed 3 bases from V and 8 bases from J, with 13 bases in between. CDR3 in DNA: TGTGCCAGCAGTGATTTAGCAGGGATCGGCTACACCTTC. It is translated as CASSDLAGIGYTF.

The sample holds one count of this clone. The chain employs TRBV14 and TRBJ2-2; 7 bases agree with TRBD2. There are 16 residues in the CDR3. The germline gives CDR1 SGHDN, CDR2 FVKESK. With 4 bases clipped from V and 6 bases from J, the junction kept 11 bases outside the gene matches. This chain's CDR3 is CASSRLGGRLAGELFF. In nucleotides, the CDR3 is TGTGCCAGCAGCCGACTGGGCGGGAGATTGGCCGGGGAGCTGTTTTTT.

This clone was seen more than once but under ten times. CDR3 bases: TGTGCCAGCAGTTCCCCCGGGACTAGCGGGAAGAATGAGCAGTTCTTC. It encodes CASSSPGTSGKNEQFF. The rearrangement uses TRBV27 and TRBJ2-1; 13 bases match TRBD2. The trim removed 4 bases at V and 7 bases at J, leaving 7 bases unmatched. Per germline, CDR1 MNHEY and CDR2 SMNVEV (reference sequence). The CDR3 has 16 residues.

Notes on this clone: In the same sample, other DNA sequences code for this CDR3. This rearrangement joins TRBV6-1 to TRBJ1-2; a weak D match, TRBD1 (6 bases). CDR3 size: 14 residues. Deletions cut 7 bases from V and 2 bases from J, with 14 bases between. Germline CDR1 reads MNHNS; CDR2 reads SASEGT. CDR3 sequence (DNA): TGTGCCAGCACCCCCGACAGGCAGAACTATGGCTACACCTTC. Protein sequence: CASTPDRQNYGYTF.

This rearrangement joins TRBV6-1 to TRBJ2-5, with 9 bases that match TRBD2. Per germline, CDR1 MNHNS and CDR2 SASEGT. The CDR3 runs 17 residues. Trimming removed 6 bases from V and 2 bases from J; junction bases left unmatched: 13. CDR3 bases: TGTGCCAGCAGGGAAAGGGGGGCGGGAGGGTGGCAAGAGACCCAGTACTTC. Protein product: CASRERGAGGWQETQYF.

This clone was detected only a few times. The chain carries TRBV19 and TRBJ1-2; no firm D call. Trimming cost V 5 bases and J 4 bases, with 11 bases left between them. CDR3 size: 13 residues. CDR1 and CDR2 from the germline V gene are LNHDA and SQIVND (reference sequence). This CDR3 reads CASSDQNSYGYTF. The CDR3 DNA reads TGTGCCAGTAGTGACCAAAATTCCTATGGCTACACCTTC.

The CDR3, as DNA: TGCGCCAGCAGCCAAGTAAGGGCTAGCGGGAGGGATAATGAGCAGTTCTTC. Translated: CASSQVRASGRDNEQFF. The genes are TRBV4-3 and TRBJ2-1; the match to TRBD2 covers 12 bases. J lost 7 bases, V lost 1 base, and 8 bases had no gene match. The CDR3 is 17 residues long. The V gene's germline CDR1 is LGHNA and CDR2 YSLEER.

The V gene is TRBV9, the J gene TRBJ1-2, with D possibly TRBD1 on 5 matching bases. V dropped 1 base and J dropped 3 bases, with 16 bases sitting between them. Germline V gene lookup returns CDR1 SGDLS and CDR2 YYNGEE. CDR3 length equals 16 residues. The CDR3 is CASSVTSLDSYYGYTF. The DNA of the CDR3 is TGTGCCAGCAGCGTAACCTCCCTCGACAGCTACTATGGCTACACCTTC.